A single sample gave rise to the 26 T cell receptor beta chains below, sequenced in a study of Ad26.COV2.S vaccination and SARS-CoV-2 variants (dated by TCRdb to 2020 to 2023). The treatment or condition label corresponds to: roughly 20 received Ad26.COV2.S at low or high dose, single or two shots; about 5 received placebo; per-sample allocation not given. Repertoires of vaccine and placebo recipients were sequenced from samples collected on day 63 after the first injection. Library construction relied on the immunoSEQ multiplex PCR assay. This immuneACCESS table, as held by TCRdb, lists in-frame sequences with V and J called but not all clones. Of the missing ones, under half trace to an unresolved V gene in checked studies; the others have no known cause. Across this sample there are 450,000 to 550,000 clones, with 89% seen only once. The ten most abundant clones make up over 2% of the sample.

Sample: peripheral blood, taken in a trial of Ad26.COV2.S vaccine versus placebo. These receptors were collected from a person between 18 and 60 years old who received the Ad26.COV2.S COVID-19 vaccine or a placebo.

The CDR3 loop reads CASSLVPGTSTDTQYF. In DNA, the CDR3 is TGTGCCAGCAGCTTAGTGCCGGGGACTAGCACAGATACGCAGTATTTT. V gene TRBV11-3 combines with J gene TRBJ2-3; D is perhaps TRBD2 (6 bases). The germline V gene encodes CDR1 SGHNT and CDR2 YENEEA. The CDR3 is 16 amino acids. Trimming cost V 1 base and J 0 bases, with 11 bases left between them.

The J gene is TRBJ2-5, the V gene TRBV5-8, with D possibly being TRBD2 (6 bases). The CDR3 consists of 14 residues. Trimming removed 6 bases from V and 3 bases from J, with 15 bases in between. CDR1 is SGHTS and CDR2 is YDEGEE in the germline V gene. The CDR3 DNA sequence: TGTGCCAGCACCCATAGAAGGGAGGAAGAGACCCAGTACTTC. Its protein is CASTHRREEETQYF. The full variable domain, in which reference TRBV5-8 and TRBJ2-5 provide the parts outside the CDR3, is EAGVTQSPTHLIKTRGQQATLRCSPISGHTSVYWYQQALGLGLQFLLWYDEGEERNRGNFPPRFSGRQFPNYSSELNVNALELEDSALYLCASTHRREEETQYFGPGTRLLVL.

This clone was recorded a few times. V is TRBV13 and J is TRBJ2-7; 7 bases are a match to TRBD1. The germline V gene has CDR1 PRHDT and CDR2 FYEKMQ (reference sequence). V dropped 5 bases and J dropped 0; count of bases not matched to a gene: 13. The CDR3 covers 17 residues. The CDR3 DNA follows: TGTGCCAGCAGCCCGCACTTTGGACAGGCGAGCTCCTACGAGCAGTACTTC. Translating gives CASSPHFGQASSYEQYF. Full variable domain (remainder filled in from reference TRBV13 and TRBJ2-7): AAGVIQSPRHLIKEKRETATLKCYPIPRHDTVYWYQQGPGQDPQFLISFYEKMQSDKGSIPDRFSAQQFSDYHSELNMSSLELGDSALYFCASSPHFGQASSYEQYFGPGTRLTVT.

Only one count was recorded for this clone. This rearrangement joins TRBV28 to TRBJ2-2, with D tentatively TRBD1 (7 bases). Germline-derived CDR1 and CDR2 are MDHEN and SYDVKM. V dropped 7 bases and J dropped 0 bases, with 12 bases sitting between them. The CDR3 is 15 residues long. This CDR3 reads CASKGAGSNTGELFF. The CDR3 coding sequence is TGTGCCAGCAAGGGGGCGGGGTCGAACACCGGGGAGCTGTTTTTT.

The gene calls are TRBV24-1 and TRBJ2-1; 8 bases agree with TRBD2. CDR1 is KGHDR, CDR2 SFDVKD, per germline. V lost 4 bases, J lost 2 bases, and 9 bases stayed unmatched. The CDR3 spans 17 residues. CDR3 amino acids: CATSDPTSGAPYNEQFF. The CDR3 coding sequence is TGTGCCACCAGTGACCCCACTAGCGGCGCCCCCTACAATGAGCAGTTCTTC.

This chain links TRBV7-6 with TRBJ2-3; possible D gene TRBD1, 6 bases. Germline-derived CDR1 and CDR2 are SGHVS and FNYEAQ. V gave up 4 bases and J gave up 2 bases, with 10 bases separating them. The CDR3 has 14 residues. The CDR3 spells CASSYQGNTDTQYF. The CDR3 nucleotides read TGTGCCAGCAGCTATCAGGGGAACACAGATACGCAGTATTTT.

CDR3 residues: CASSLTASGNTEAFF. The CDR3 DNA sequence: TGTGCCAGCAGCTTAACAGCTTCTGGGAACACTGAAGCTTTCTTT. The chain uses TRBV11-2 and TRBJ1-1; no firm D call. Germline loops: CDR1 SGHAT, CDR2 FQNNGV. V was trimmed by 2 bases and J by 1 base, leaving 11 bases between them. There are 15 residues in the CDR3.

The CDR3 nucleotides are TGCAGTGCTAGTTCGATTTTCGCGGGGGAGACTGAAGCTTTCTTT. Protein sequence: CSASSIFAGETEAFF. The rearrangement uses TRBV20-1 and TRBJ1-1, with D maybe TRBD1 (5 bases). The germline V gene has CDR1 DFQATT and CDR2 SNEGSKA (reference sequence). This CDR3 contains 15 residues. Trimming took off 3 bases at V and 5 bases at J, with 19 bases between the two ends.

The rearrangement links TRBV5-1 to TRBJ2-5; 8 bases map to TRBD2. Germline CDR1 SGHRS, CDR2 YFSETQ. The CDR3 spans 17 residues. V shed 0 bases, J shed 4 bases, and the junction held 11 bases outside the gene matches. The CDR3 nucleotides read TGCGCCAGCAGCTTGGGGGACTTTGGCGGGAGGTCAGAGACCCAGTACTTC. Amino acid sequence: CASSLGDFGGRSETQYF. The full variable domain, its missing parts supplied by reference TRBV5-1 and TRBJ2-5, is KAGVTQTPRYLIKTRGQQVTLSCSPISGHRSVSWYQQTPGQGLQFLFEYFSETQRNKGNFPGRFSGRQFSNSRSEMNVSTLELGDSALYLCASSLGDFGGRSETQYFGPGTRLLVL.

This clone was observed a handful of times. This rearrangement joins TRBV10-1 to TRBJ2-7; 10 nucleotides match TRBD2. The CDR3 contains 16 residues. CDR1 WNHNN and CDR2 SYGVQD come from the germline V gene (reference sequence). The J segment lost 4 bases and the V segment lost 6 bases, leaving 12 bases of the junction unmatched. CDR3 nucleotide sequence: TGCGCCAGCAGAGAAAGGACTAGCGGTCGCGGGTACGAGCAGTACGTC. It specifies CASRERTSGRGYEQYV.

The chain links TRBV28 to TRBJ1-3; 9 bases map to TRBD1. Per germline, CDR1 MDHEN and CDR2 SYDVKM. V gave up 4 bases and J gave up 4 bases; unmatched junction bases: 8. The CDR3 is 16 amino acids. CDR3 loop: CASSSPGQGTGNTIYF. CDR3 bases: TGTGCCAGCAGTTCACCGGGACAGGGTACAGGAAACACCATATATTTT.

The chain links TRBV25-1 to TRBJ1-2, with 9 positions matching TRBD1. Germline CDR1 and CDR2: MGHDK and SYGVNS. V shed 3 bases, J shed 3 bases, and the junction held 5 bases outside the gene matches. There are 15 residues in the CDR3. CDR3 sequence reads: CASSEPGTGYYGYTF. Here the CDR3 DNA reads TGTGCCAGCAGTGAGCCCGGGACAGGGTACTATGGCTACACCTTC.

The chain combines TRBV5-4 with TRBJ2-1; 8 bases are shared with TRBD1. J gave up 4 bases and V 5 bases, and 8 bases lay outside the gene matches. CDR1 and CDR2 (germline): SGHNT, YYREEE (reference sequence). CDR3 size: 15 residues. CDR3 coding DNA: TGTGCCAGCAGTCCGGGACAGGCCTTTTACAATGAGCAGTTCTTC. Amino acid sequence: CASSPGQAFYNEQFF.

The V call is TRBV21-1, the J call TRBJ2-7; TRBD2 is the table's D call and was not checked against the DNA. TRBV21-1 is noted as a pseudogene. The CDR3 totals 15 residues. In DNA, the CDR3 is TGTGCCAGCAGCAAAAGGGCTAGCGGGAGAGGCGAGCAGTACGTC. This gives the protein CASSKRASGRGEQYV.

The chain couples TRBV9 to TRBJ2-1; D unclear. The germline V gene has CDR1 SGDLS and CDR2 YYNGEE. Trimming removed 4 bases from V and 2 bases from J, with 10 bases in between. There are 14 residues in the CDR3. The CDR3 region is CASSPHGAYNEQFF. Written as DNA, the CDR3 is TGTGCCAGCAGCCCACATGGGGCCTACAATGAGCAGTTCTTC.

V gene TRBV6-5 combines with J gene TRBJ2-7; D is tentatively TRBD1 or TRBD2 (5 bases each). The germline CDR1 and CDR2 sequences are MNHEY and SVGAGI. This CDR3 contains 15 residues. Trimming shortened V by 0 bases and J by 7 bases, and 16 bases separated the two germline ends. The CDR3 here is CASSYSGVLEGEQYF. Written as DNA, the CDR3 is TGTGCCAGCAGTTACTCGGGGGTTCTCGAGGGTGAGCAGTACTTC.

This sequence joins TRBV19 and TRBJ2-6, with 7 bases that match TRBD1. CDR3 size: 17 residues. Germline CDR1 LNHDA, CDR2 SQIVND (reference sequence). The J segment lost 2 bases and the V segment lost 2 bases, leaving 6 bases of the junction unmatched. CDR3 DNA: TGTGCCAGTAGTATAAGGCAGGGGGACGCTGGGGCCAACGTCCTGACTTTC. Protein: CASSIRQGDAGANVLTF.

This CDR3 reads CASSPGLARNNEQFF. In DNA form, the CDR3 reads TGTGCCAGCTCTCCGGGACTAGCGAGAAACAATGAGCAGTTCTTC. The chain employs TRBV18 and TRBJ2-1, with TRBD2 identical over 10 bases. The ends lost 6 bases at V and 5 bases at J; junction bases unmatched: 7. The CDR3 is 15 residues long. Germline lookup yields CDR1 KGHSH and CDR2 LQKENI.

The rearrangement links TRBV9 to TRBJ1-2, with D perhaps TRBD1 (6 bases). CDR3 length equals 15 residues. Germline values: CDR1 SGDLS, CDR2 YYNGEE. The V and J ends lost 0 bases and 8 bases respectively, with 17 bases between them. This CDR3 reads CASSVDPGGVGGYTF. The CDR3 coding sequence is TGTGCCAGCAGCGTAGATCCTGGGGGCGTCGGGGGCTACACCTTC. Looking up the rest from reference TRBV9 and TRBJ1-2 gives the full variable domain: DSGVTQTPKHLITATGQRVTLRCSPRSGDLSVYWYQQSLDQGLQFLIQYYNGEERAKGNILERFSAQQFPDLHSELNLSSLELGDSALYFCASSVDPGGVGGYTFGSGTRLTVV.

The genes are TRBV3-1 (or the pseudogene TRBV3-2) and TRBJ2-3; D ambiguous. The germline V gene has CDR1 LGHDT and CDR2 YNNKEL (reference sequence). V dropped 4 bases and J dropped 6 bases, with 5 bases sitting between them. The CDR3 extends over 11 amino acids. DNA of the CDR3: TGTGCCAGCAGCCTGGGGGATACGCAGTATTTT. Protein sequence: CASSLGDTQYF.

The CDR3 spells CASSFPSGNTIYF. The CDR3, as DNA: TGTGCCAGCAGCTTCCCCTCTGGAAACACCATATATTTT. The V and J genes are TRBV5-6 and TRBJ1-3, with D unresolved. The CDR3 has 13 amino acids. CDR1 and CDR2 (germline): SGHDT, YYEEEE. The V end was cut by 2 bases, the J end by 0 bases, with 3 bases between. Looking up the rest from reference TRBV5-6 and TRBJ1-3 gives the full variable domain: DAGVTQSPTHLIKTRGQQVTLRCSPKSGHDTVSWYQQALGQGPQFIFQYYEEEERQRGNFPDRFSGHQFPNYSSELNVNALLLGDSALYLCASSFPSGNTIYFGEGSWLTVV.

The chain links TRBV7-2 to TRBJ2-7, with TRBD2 identical over 7 bases. V gave up 3 bases and J gave up 5 bases; unmatched junction bases: 7. The germline CDR1 and CDR2 sequences are SGHTA and FQGNSA. The CDR3 is made up of 14 amino acids. CDR3 sequence reads: CASSFRSGAHEQYF. The CDR3 DNA sequence: TGTGCCAGCAGCTTTAGGAGCGGGGCCCACGAGCAGTACTTC.

The genes are TRBV30 and TRBJ1-6; TRBD1 is a possible D gene (5 bases). The CDR3 sequence is 15 residues long. V lost 3 bases and J 9 bases, leaving 18 bases between the germline ends. CDR1 is GTSNPN and CDR2 is SVGIG in the germline V gene (reference sequence). The CDR3 spells CAWRLGGWRASPLHF. The DNA for the CDR3 is TGTGCCTGGAGACTGGGGGGTTGGCGGGCTTCACCCCTCCACTTT.

The V call is TRBV6-6, the J call TRBJ1-2, with D unresolved. Trimming took off 5 bases at V and 6 bases at J, with 4 bases between the two ends. Per germline, CDR1 MNHNY and CDR2 SVGAGI (reference sequence). CDR3 length equals 10 residues. In DNA form, the CDR3 reads TGTGCCAGCAGTCAGAATGGCTACACCTTC. Translation: CASSQNGYTF.

The chain joins TRBV19 to TRBJ2-5, with D maybe TRBD1 (6 bases). This CDR3 has 13 amino acids. From germline, CDR1 is LNHDA and CDR2 SQIVND (reference sequence). V lost 2 bases, J lost 3 bases, and 7 bases lay in between. In DNA, the CDR3 is TGTGCCAGTAGTATACACAGGGAAGAGACCCAGTACTTC. Amino acids: CASSIHREETQYF.

The chain has TRBV4-1 and TRBJ2-3, with 10 bases matching TRBD2. The length of the CDR3 is 16 residues. Germline CDR1 is MGHRA and CDR2 is YSYEKL. The trim removed 0 bases at V and 4 bases at J, leaving 4 bases unmatched. In DNA, the CDR3 is TGCGCCAGCAGCCAAGAACAGCGGGGGGGCCCAGATACGCAGTATTTT. Translating it yields CASSQEQRGGPDTQYF.